Below are 3 T cell receptor beta chains sequenced from a single sample in a study of patients and donors after allogeneic stem cell transplantation (dated by TCRdb to the early 2020s). To prepare the library, RT-PCR was applied. Reads for this sample came from a NextSeq 550. The raw public reads went through TCRdb reprocessing: fastp at Q25, MiXCR clone calling, in-frame beta chains kept. Each entry is one CDR3 protein sequence, shown with its most common DNA and genes. The sample contains roughly 880,000 distinct CDR3 sequences, more than 15% of them found a single time. Roughly 6% of the sample belongs to the ten largest clones. The sample taken for sequencing was blood, either unsorted or a sorted T cell fraction (not recorded which). The receptors shown here come from a human donor who was either an allogeneic HSCT recipient or a stem cell or donor lymphocyte infusion donor (not recorded which). It is not recorded whose cells these are; they may come from a transplant donor.

This clonotype was seen more than once but under ten times. This chain connects TRBV6-1 to TRBJ2-7, with 8 positions matching TRBD2. V lost 5 bases to trimming and J lost 3 bases; unmatched junction nucleotides: 6. Germline values: CDR1 MNHNS, CDR2 SASEGT. This CDR3 spans 14 amino acids. DNA for the CDR3: TGTGCCAGCAGTAGCGGGAGAGAGAGCTACGAGCAGTACTTC. This translates into CASSSGRESYEQYF.

This clonotype was recorded at least ten times. The chain uses TRBV9 and TRBJ1-2, with a possible D match to TRBD1 (5 bases). Trimming took 3 bases from V and 2 from J, leaving 14 bases between them. This CDR3 has 15 amino acids. Germline CDR1 is SGDLS and CDR2 is YYNGEE. As DNA, the CDR3 is TGTGCCAGCAGCGGGTCGGGGCCGAACAACTATGGCTACACCTTC. Protein sequence: CASSGSGPNNYGYTF. The full variable domain, its missing parts supplied by reference TRBV9 and TRBJ1-2, is DSGVTQTPKHLITATGQRVTLRCSPRSGDLSVYWYQQSLDQGLQFLIQYYNGEERAKGNILERFSAQQFPDLHSELNLSSLELGDSALYFCASSGSGPNNYGYTFGSGTRLTVV.

This clonotype was seen at least ten times. The rearrangement joins TRBV6-1 to TRBJ2-2; 10 bases line up with TRBD2. CDR1 and CDR2 from the germline V gene are MNHNS and SASEGT. J was trimmed by 5 bases and V by 5 bases; bases with no gene match: 5. The CDR3 is made up of 15 amino acids. This CDR3 is CASSLAGGRTGELFF. The CDR3 DNA reads TGTGCCAGCAGTTTAGCGGGGGGAAGGACCGGGGAGCTGTTTTTT.